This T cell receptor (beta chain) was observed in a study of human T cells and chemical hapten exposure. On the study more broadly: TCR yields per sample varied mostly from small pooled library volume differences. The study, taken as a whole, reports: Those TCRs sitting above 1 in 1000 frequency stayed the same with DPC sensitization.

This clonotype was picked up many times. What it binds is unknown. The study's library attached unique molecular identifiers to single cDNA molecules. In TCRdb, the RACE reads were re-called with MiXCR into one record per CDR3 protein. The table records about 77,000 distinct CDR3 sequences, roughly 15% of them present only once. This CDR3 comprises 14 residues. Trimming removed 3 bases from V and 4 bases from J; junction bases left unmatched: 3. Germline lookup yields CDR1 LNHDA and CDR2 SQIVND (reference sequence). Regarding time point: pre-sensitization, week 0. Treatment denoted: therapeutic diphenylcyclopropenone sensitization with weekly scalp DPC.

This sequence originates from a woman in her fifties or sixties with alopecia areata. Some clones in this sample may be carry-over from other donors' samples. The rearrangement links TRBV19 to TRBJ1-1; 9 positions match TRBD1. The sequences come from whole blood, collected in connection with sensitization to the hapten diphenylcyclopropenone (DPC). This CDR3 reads CASSITGGVTEAFF. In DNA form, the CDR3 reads TGTGCCAGTAGTATTACAGGGGGCGTCACTGAAGCTTTCTTT.